This TCR beta chain comes out of a study of shared clonotypes between healthy human individuals. About the study: Per donor, three plates held CD4 naive cells, three held CD4 memory, two held CD8 naive and one held CD8 memory.

Naive-designated CD8 cells lacked CD45RO, were positively enriched for CCR7, and omitted terminally differentiated effector memory CD45RA+ cells. Donors had no recently reported acute infections or vaccinations and were HIV-negative. The data were produced by immunoSEQ multiplex PCR, yet TCRdb's version contains in-frame clones alone and is incomplete. The sample comprises 650,000 to 800,000 clones, 92% of which are singletons, and approximately 24% rests with the top ten. Study conclusions and caveats: It was the non-shared clonotypes that had lower generation probabilities than clonotypes shared by all four donors. Genetic and exposure-history diversity was limited by the small donor number.

V was clipped by 0 bases and J by 7 bases; unmatched bases: 10. This CDR3 region has 17 residues. Germline CDR1 SGDLS, CDR2 YYNGEE. This clone has only one observation. Its specificity is unknown. The clonotype comes from a man younger than 40 in good health. The source material was naive CD8+ T cells sorted from blood. The chain carries TRBV9 and TRBJ2-1, with 10 bases matching TRBD1. This CDR3 reads CASSVALGQGDRNEQFF. The CDR3 DNA is TGTGCCAGCAGCGTAGCTTTAGGACAGGGGGATAGGAATGAGCAGTTCTTC.